Described below is a single T cell receptor beta chain sequence and its context. Clones were sequenced by immunoSEQ multiplex PCR, and TCRdb holds only the in-frame ones, with some missing. This table holds about 300,000 clones, approximately 86% found once. This sample was included in a study of blood T cell repertoires in COVID-19. Study-level background: There were acute and convalescent COVID-19 samples, and they came from the United States, Italy and Spain. Nucleic acid was either cDNA or gDNA, and it came from T cells, B-cell-depleted T cells, or PBMCs.

V dropped 4 bases and J dropped 4; count of bases not matched to a gene: 10. Per germline, CDR1 MGHRA and CDR2 YSYEKL. This CDR3 has 16 amino acids. This sequence joins TRBV4-1 and TRBJ2-5; TRBD1 agrees at 9 bases. The TCR comes from a man aged 65 to 85 with acute or convalescent COVID-19. Source material: peripheral blood. The CDR3 nucleotides read TGCGCCAGCAGCCCCGGACAGGGGCCCGCCGGAGAGACCCAGTACTTC. It is translated as CASSPGQGPAGETQYF.